This T cell receptor (beta chain) stems from a study of CD8 T cells in ankylosing spondylitis. Study outcomes and limitations: One TCR beta motif, made up of under ten highly homologous variants, appeared characteristic of ankylosing spondylitis blood.

In regard to this clonotype: Antigen specificity is unknown.

V lost 3 bases and J lost 7; bases outside the gene matches: 3. The CDR3 runs 14 residues. CDR1 SGHRS and CDR2 YFSETQ come from the germline V gene. TCRdb itself ran the 5' RACE reads through MiXCR, one entry per CDR3 protein. This repertoire shows 400,000 to 450,000 distinct CDR3 sequences, roughly a sixth found once; its top ten account for around 0.92%. This sequence was found in a male donor with ankylosing spondylitis. The rearrangement joins TRBV5-1 to TRBJ2-1; TRBD2 aligns across 11 bases. The specimen sequenced was blood, either unsorted or a sorted T cell fraction (not recorded which). Written as DNA, the CDR3 is TGCGCCAGCAGCTCAACTAGCGGGGGAAATGAGCAGTTCTTC. Its protein is CASSSTSGGNEQFF.